What follows are 30 T cell receptor beta chains derived from one specimen sequenced in a study of T cells in women clearing cervical HPV infection. Generated by immunoSEQ multiplex PCR, the TCRdb table keeps only in-frame clones and is missing some. The sample includes 29,000 or so clones. Sequences were obtained from blood buffy coat. Receptors were obtained from a woman between 18 and 69 years old with a cervical HPV16 infection that either progressed to CIN3+ or cleared (not recorded which).

Turning to this clone: The read finishes 3 residues shy of the CDR3 end, and the germline J gene is used to complete it. V gene TRBV2 combines with J gene TRBJ1-1, with D possibly TRBD1 on 6 matching bases. The V end lost 5 bases, the J end lost 1 base, and 8 bases lay between the germline ends. Looked up from germline, CDR1 is SNHLY and CDR2 is FYNNEI. The CDR3 totals 13 residues. The CDR3 reads CASSTGQNTEAFF. CDR3 DNA (partial): TGTGCCAGCAGTACGGGACAGAACACTGAA.

Worth noting for this clone: The CDR3 end lies 3 residues beyond the end of the read and is filled in from the germline J gene. The chain links TRBV7-8 to TRBJ1-5, with TRBD1 identical over 9 bases. V was pared by 3 bases and J by 1 base, with 7 bases of the junction left unmatched. There are 17 residues in the CDR3. Germline CDR1 SGHVS, CDR2 FQNEAQ. The part of the CDR3 DNA that was read is TGTGCCAGCAGCTTGGGACAGGGCCCACTAAGCAATCAGCCC. Protein: CASSLGQGPLSNQP. The CDR3, in full, reads CASSLGQGPLSNQPQHF.

This clone is called medium-sized (0.01 to 0.1%) based on its frequency. The CDR3 goes on 3 residues after the read ends, and that part is filled in from the germline J gene. The chain links TRBV19 to TRBJ2-5; 11 nucleotides agree with TRBD1. The germline CDR1 and CDR2 sequences are LNHDA and SQIVND (reference sequence). The CDR3 contains 15 residues. The V and J ends lost 4 bases and 5 bases, in that order; junction bases with no gene match: 6. CDR3 sequence: CASSRTGGRWETQYF. The CDR3 bases that were read are TGTGCCAGTAGTAGGACAGGGGGCAGGTGGGAGACC.

On this clone: The CDR3 end falls 3 residues outside the read, so it is completed with the germline J gene. V is TRBV14 and J is TRBJ2-7; 7 positions match TRBD1. This CDR3 is built from 13 residues. Per germline, CDR1 SGHDN and CDR2 FVKESK. V dropped 4 bases and J dropped 4; count of bases not matched to a gene: 4. CDR3: CASSLGQFYEQYF. CDR3 DNA, as far as it was read: TGTGCCAGCAGCCTGGGACAGTTTTACGAG.

A remark on this clone: The CDR3 end is not reached by the read, which stops 3 residues before it; the germline J gene fills it in. The chain is built from TRBV5-1 and TRBJ2-3, with D possibly TRBD1 on 6 matching bases. V shed 3 bases and J shed 4 bases, with 12 bases lying between them. CDR1 is SGHRS, CDR2 YFSETQ, per germline. The CDR3 loop spans 14 amino acids. Partial CDR3 DNA: TGCGCCAGCAGCTCTGAACAGGGCTCAGATACG. It codes for CASSSEQGSDT. The whole CDR3 protein is CASSSEQGSDTQYF.

As to this clone: The CDR3 extends 3 residues past the end of the read, so its final part is completed from the germline J gene. V is TRBV4-1 and J is TRBJ2-5, with D possibly TRBD1 on 5 matching bases. CDR1 is MGHRA, CDR2 YSYEKL, per germline. CDR3 length: 15 residues. V lost 3 bases, J lost 1 base, and 12 bases lay in between. The CDR3 region is CASSQTPGFQETQYF. CDR3 DNA, as far as it was read: TGCGCCAGCAGCCAGACCCCAGGGTTCCAAGAGACC.

On this clone itself: The CDR3 goes on 3 residues after the read ends, and that part is filled in from the germline J gene. The chain combines TRBV2 with TRBJ1-6; maybe TRBD1 (6 bases). Germline-derived CDR1 and CDR2 are SNHLY and FYNNEI. V lost 6 bases and J 5 bases, leaving 14 bases between the germline ends. The CDR3 runs to 15 residues. CDR3 bases read: TGTGCCAGCAGGCAGGACAGAGGGGATAATTCACCC. It yields the protein CASRQDRGDNSP. The complete CDR3 protein is CASRQDRGDNSPLHF.

Details on this clone: The read halts 3 residues ahead of the CDR3 end, with the missing end drawn from the germline J gene. J is TRBJ2-7 and V is TRBV2; D is possibly TRBD1 (6 bases). CDR3 size: 13 residues. Trimming took 8 bases from V and 6 from J, leaving 17 bases between them. Germline V CDR1 and CDR2: SNHLY, FYNNEI. The CDR3: CASRYRDLVEQYF. The part of the CDR3 DNA that was read is TGTGCCAGCCGATACAGGGACCTCGTCGAG.

The CDR3 here is CSVQGQTYEQYF. The CDR3 DNA, read in part, is TGCAGTGTGCAGGGGCAGACCTACGAG. The rearrangement uses TRBV20-1 and TRBJ2-7, with D possibly matching TRBD1 (6 bases). With the read ending 3 residues before the CDR3 end, the germline J gene is used to fill in that end. The CDR3 spans 12 residues. V was pared by 7 bases and J by 2 bases, with 12 bases between. Germline CDR1 reads DFQATT; CDR2 reads SNEGSKA (reference sequence).

As to this clone: The missing CDR3 end, 3 residues past where the read stops, is filled in from the germline J gene. The rearrangement uses TRBV10-3 and TRBJ2-6; D unclear. Germline assignment: CDR1 ENHRY and CDR2 SYGVKD. Trimming removed 6 bases at V and 2 bases at J, with 14 bases between. This CDR3 comprises 16 residues. The CDR3 region is CAISMIQTPGANVLTF. The part of the CDR3 DNA that was read is TGTGCCATCAGCATGATACAAACCCCTGGGGCCAACGTC.

About this clone: With the read ending 3 residues before the CDR3 end, the germline J gene is used to fill in that end. The J gene is TRBJ1-2, the V gene TRBV28; D is unresolved. Looked up from germline, CDR1 is MDHEN and CDR2 is SYDVKM. V was cut by 6 bases and J by 3 bases, with 14 bases left in between. CDR3 length equals 14 residues. The CDR3 bases that were read are TGTGCCAGCAGACAACCCACGGACTACTATGGC. Translating gives CASRQPTDYYG. The full CDR3 reads CASRQPTDYYGYTF.

A note on this clone: Read sequence stops 3 residues before the CDR3 end, and the germline J gene provides the missing end. J is TRBJ1-1 and V is TRBV5-6; no definite D call. This CDR3 region has 13 residues. Germline V gene data show CDR1 as SGHDT and CDR2 as YYEEEE. Trimming took 4 bases from V and 3 from J, leaving 10 bases between them. The CDR3 region is CASSPDMDTEAFF. The DNA read from the CDR3 is TGTGCCAGCAGCCCAGACATGGACACTGAA. The whole variable domain, filled in from reference TRBV5-6 and TRBJ1-1, reads DAGVTQSPTHLIKTRGQQVTLRCSPKSGHDTVSWYQQALGQGPQFIFQYYEEEERQRGNFPDRFSGHQFPNYSSELNVNALLLGDSALYLCASSPDMDTEAFFGQGTRLTVV.

CDR3 DNA, as far as it was read: TGTGCCAGCAGCTTAGGAGGGGAAACACACACAGATACG. This encodes CASSLGGETHTDT. The CDR3 in full is CASSLGGETHTDTQYF. The chain has TRBV7-6 and TRBJ2-3, with D perhaps assigned TRBD1 or TRBD2 (5 bases each). The DNA ends 3 residues before the CDR3 does, and the rest of the CDR3 is filled in from the germline J gene. The germline V and J ends were trimmed by 1 base and 2 bases, with 13 bases remaining between them. In germline, CDR1 is SGHVS, CDR2 FNYEAQ. The CDR3 has 16 amino acids.

CDR3 bases read: TGTGCCAGCAGCCTGAGCGGGCCCCAAGAGACC. Protein product: CASSLSGPQET. The CDR3, in full, reads CASSLSGPQETQYF. The V gene is TRBV7-9, the J gene TRBJ2-5; D is possibly TRBD2 (6 bases). The CDR3 end is not reached by the read, which stops 3 residues before it; the germline J gene fills it in. The length of the CDR3 is 14 residues. Looked up from germline, CDR1 is SEHNR and CDR2 is FQNEAQ (reference sequence). V was clipped by 5 bases and J by 1 base, with 11 bases between them.

With regard to this clone: The CDR3 end falls 3 residues outside the read, so it is completed with the germline J gene. The rearrangement joins TRBV19 to TRBJ2-1, with TRBD2 identical over 7 bases. The CDR3 consists of 15 residues. The V segment lost 2 bases and the J segment 3 bases; nucleotides outside the gene matches: 4. Germline CDR1 reads LNHDA; CDR2 reads SQIVND (reference sequence). CDR3 sequence: CASSILAADYNEQFF. The part of the CDR3 DNA that was read is TGTGCCAGTAGTATACTAGCGGCAGACTACAATGAG.

A word on this clone: The read halts 3 residues ahead of the CDR3 end, with the missing end drawn from the germline J gene. The chain is built from TRBV5-4 and TRBJ2-5, with D perhaps matching TRBD2 (5 bases). The CDR3 extends over 14 amino acids. The V gene's germline CDR1 is SGHNT and CDR2 YYREEE (reference sequence). The V gene lost 3 bases and the J gene lost 4 bases, with 13 bases spanning the gap. CDR3 region: CASSYRTEGETQYF. The DNA read from the CDR3 is TGTGCCAGCAGCTACCGGACTGAGGGAGAGACC.

On this clone: The sequence runs out 3 residues before the end of the CDR3; the remainder is reconstructed from the germline J gene. This chain joins TRBV20-1 and TRBJ2-2; TRBD1 matches 11 bases. Germline-derived CDR1 and CDR2 are DFQATT and SNEGSKA (reference sequence). The CDR3 runs 14 residues. The CDR3 spells CSATRDRGNEKLFF. The sequenced CDR3 bases are TGCAGTGCTACCCGGGACAGGGGGAACGAAAAG.

Note on this clone: The read ends 3 residues shy of where the CDR3 ends; the end is completed using the germline J gene. This chain joins TRBV18 and TRBJ2-7; a weak D match, TRBD1 (7 bases). There are 14 residues in the CDR3. Germline loops: CDR1 KGHSH, CDR2 LQKENI. V lost 5 bases and J lost 5, with 16 bases in between. The CDR3 loop reads CASSSLQGGHEQYF. Partial CDR3 DNA: TGTGCCAGCTCATCTCTTCAGGGGGGCCACGAG.

About this clone itself: Read sequence stops 3 residues before the CDR3 end, and the germline J gene provides the missing end. V usage is TRBV19 and J usage is TRBJ2-5; 7 bases are shared with TRBD2. The ends lost 6 bases at V and 4 bases at J; junction bases unmatched: 5. The CDR3 is 13 residues long. Germline lookup yields CDR1 LNHDA and CDR2 SQIVND (reference sequence). The sequenced part of the CDR3 DNA is TGTGCCAGTAGGTCCGGGGGGAGAGAGACC. Its translation: CASRSGGRET. The full CDR3 reads CASRSGGRETQYF. Using reference TRBV19 and TRBJ2-5 for the parts outside the CDR3, the full variable domain is DGGITQSPKYLFRKEGQNVTLSCEQNLNHDAMYWYRQDPGQGLRLIYYSQIVNDFQKGDIAEGYSVSREKKESFPLTVTSAQKNPTAFYLCASRSGGRETQYFGPGTRLLVL.

Concerning this clone itself: Coverage ceases 3 residues before the CDR3 finishes, and the germline J gene fills in the end. The chain links TRBV19 to TRBJ2-4; D is unresolved. This CDR3 contains 15 residues. Germline V lookup: CDR1 LNHDA, CDR2 SQIVND (reference sequence). Partial CDR3 DNA: TGTGCCAGTAGTATAGATATTAGGATTTACTATGGT. Its protein product is CASSIDIRIYYG. The CDR3 as a whole reads CASSIDIRIYYGQYF.

Regarding this clone: The read gets to within 3 residues of the CDR3 end, and the germline J gene fills in the rest. The V and J genes are TRBV2 and TRBJ1-2; 8 positions agree with TRBD1. V was clipped by 10 bases and J by 4 bases; unmatched bases: 8. This CDR3 is built from 13 residues. The germline V gene encodes CDR1 SNHLY and CDR2 FYNNEI. The DNA read from the CDR3 is TGTGCCACCGGACAGGGAAGTCCCTATGGC. Amino acids: CATGQGSPYG. The whole CDR3 protein reads CATGQGSPYGYTF. Complete variable domain (other parts from reference TRBV2 and TRBJ1-2): EPEVTQTPSHQVTQMGQEVILRCVPISNHLYFYWYRQILGQKVEFLVSFYNNEISEKSEIFDDQFSVERPDGSNFTLKIRSTKLEDSAMYFCATGQGSPYGYTFGSGTRLTVV.

In the case of this clone: Different DNA sequences within this sample yield the same CDR3. The sequenced CDR3 bases are TGTGCCAGCAGCTTGGCGCAGGGGAGGCACAATGAG. Translation gives CASSLAQGRHNE. In full, the CDR3 is CASSLAQGRHNEQFF. J is TRBJ2-1 and V is TRBV5-5; D could derive from TRBD1 or TRBD2 (6 bases each). Read coverage stops 3 residues before the CDR3 terminus; the germline J gene supplies the remainder. CDR3 length: 15 amino acids. Trimming took 0 bases from V and 5 from J, leaving 12 bases between them. Germline V gene sequence: CDR1 SGHKS, CDR2 YYEKEE (reference sequence).

With regard to this clone: The observed sequence ends 3 residues before the CDR3 terminus, with the missing tail filled in from the germline J gene. The chain carries TRBV5-1 and TRBJ2-5; a possible D gene is TRBD1 (6 bases). CDR1 is SGHRS, CDR2 YFSETQ, per germline. V lost 0 bases to trimming and J lost 4 bases, with 10 bases between them. The CDR3 totals 14 residues. The sequenced part of the CDR3 DNA is TGCGCCAGCAGCTTGGCTGACAGGAGAGAGACC. Amino acid sequence: CASSLADRRET. The CDR3 in full is CASSLADRRETQYF.

Concerning this clone itself: The read comes to an end 3 residues before the CDR3 does, leaving the germline J gene to fill in the end. This chain uses TRBV5-1 with TRBJ1-3; tentative D call: TRBD1 (5 bases). Trimming pared 5 bases from V and 3 bases from J, leaving 15 bases between. Germline CDR1 and CDR2: SGHRS and YFSETQ. The CDR3 contains 15 residues. The CDR3: CASRRRVIGGNTIYF. The CDR3 DNA, read in part, is TGCGCCAGCAGACGCAGGGTGATTGGTGGAAACACC.

As for this clone: The read terminates 3 residues ahead of where the CDR3 ends, so the germline J gene completes it. The gene calls are TRBV2 and TRBJ1-2, with D uncertain. CDR3 size: 15 residues. CDR1 and CDR2 from the germline V gene are SNHLY and FYNNEI. This CDR3 is CASSVSGDSTDTYTF. The CDR3 bases that were read are TGTGCCAGCAGTGTGAGCGGGGATAGCACAGATACC. Drawing the rest from reference TRBV2 and TRBJ1-2, the complete variable domain is EPEVTQTPSHQVTQMGQEVILRCVPISNHLYFYWYRQILGQKVEFLVSFYNNEISEKSEIFDDQFSVERPDGSNFTLKIRSTKLEDSAMYFCASSVSGDSTDTYTFGSGTRLTVV.

As concerns this clone: The read falls 3 residues short of the CDR3 end, and the missing part is taken from the germline J gene. The rearrangement links TRBV6-1 to TRBJ1-5; D is unclear. Trimming pared 3 bases from V and 7 bases from J, leaving 13 bases between. This CDR3 has 14 residues. Germline-derived CDR1 and CDR2 are MNHNS and SASEGT. The part of the CDR3 DNA that was read is TGTGCCAGCAGTGATGAGCAGGCGTGGCAGCCC. Translation gives CASSDEQAWQP. The full-length CDR3 reads as CASSDEQAWQPQHF.

Notes on this clone: Coverage ceases 3 residues before the CDR3 finishes, and the germline J gene fills in the end. The V and J genes are TRBV19 and TRBJ2-1; 9 bases are a match to TRBD1. This CDR3 contains 16 residues. V was clipped by 3 bases and J by 6 bases; unmatched bases: 9. CDR1 LNHDA and CDR2 SQIVND come from the germline V gene (reference sequence). The CDR3: CASSILGTGPGNEQFF. The CDR3 DNA, read in part, is TGTGCCAGTAGTATCTTGGGGACAGGGCCGGGCAATGAG.

With regard to this clone: The read finishes 3 residues shy of the CDR3 end, and the germline J gene is used to complete it. The chain uses TRBV20-1 and TRBJ2-1, with 8 bases lining up with TRBD2. V was clipped by 6 bases and J by 5 bases; unmatched bases: 9. CDR3 length: 14 residues. The germline V gene has CDR1 DFQATT and CDR2 SNEGSKA (reference sequence). CDR3: CSALSGRGHNEQFF. The DNA read from the CDR3 is TGCAGTGCGTTGAGCGGGAGAGGGCACAATGAG.

Note on this clone: The read ends 3 residues early relative to the CDR3; the germline J gene fills the gap. This chain links TRBV15 with TRBJ1-5, with D possibly being TRBD1 (6 bases). V shed 10 bases and J shed 1 base, with 11 bases lying between them. Germline CDR1 is LNHNV and CDR2 is YYDKDF (reference sequence). The CDR3 totals 13 residues. CDR3 DNA, as far as it was read: TGTGCCATCTCACAGGGAAGCAATCAGCCC. Protein sequence: CAISQGSNQP. The whole CDR3 is CAISQGSNQPQHF. Together with reference TRBV15 and TRBJ1-5, the CDR3 gives the full variable domain: DAMVIQNPRYQVTQFGKPVTLSCSQTLNHNVMYWYQQKSSQAPKLLFHYYDKDFNNEADTPDNFQSRRPNTSFCFLDIRSPGLGDTAMYLCAISQGSNQPQHFGDGTRLSIL.

The covered CDR3 bases are TGCGCCAGCAGTGAGACTAGCTTGAGCACCGGGGAG. Residues: CASSETSLSTGE. From start to end, the CDR3 is CASSETSLSTGELFF. The genes are TRBV10-2 and TRBJ2-2, with D perhaps TRBD2 (6 bases). The read ends 3 residues before the CDR3 terminus; that terminus is restored from the germline J gene. Germline CDR1 reads WSHSY; CDR2 reads SAAADI. The CDR3 sequence is 15 residues long. Trimming stripped 2 bases from V and 4 bases from J, with 11 bases between.